The rows below give T cell receptor beta chains drawn from one sample of a study of blood T cell repertoires in COVID-19. The repertoire was sequenced with immunoSEQ multiplex PCR; TCRdb's copy has only in-frame clones and lacks some. The sample has approximately 34,000 clones; about nine tenths are singletons. Sequenced input: peripheral blood. The receptors originated from a man aged 55 to 70 with active COVID-19. CDR3s include the opening cysteine and the closing phenylalanine or tryptophan. A D gene is named only where the DNA matches it firmly. Size tells how often a clone was seen (once, few, many) or the class of an expanded clone, and some rows leave it out.

d_call,j_call,clone_size,v_call,cdr3_nt,cdr3_aa
NA,TRBJ2-3,NA,TRBV9,TGTGCCAGCACCAAACACCACACAGATACGCAGTATTTT,CASTKHHTDTQYF
TRBD1,TRBJ1-2,NA,TRBV10-3,TGTGCCATCGATGAGGGACAGGGATCTGGCTACACCTTC,CAIDEGQGSGYTF
NA,TRBJ1-3,NA,TRBV7-2,TGTGCCAGCAGCCTTAGCTCTGGAAACACCATATATTTT,CASSLSSGNTIYF
NA,TRBJ2-5,NA,TRBV6-1,TGTGCCAGCAGTGAACCCCCCGGCTCGGGGTACCAAGAGACCCAGTACTTC,CASSEPPGSGYQETQYF
NA,TRBJ2-2,few,TRBV5-1,TGCGCCAGCAGCTTGGCCTCCGTAAACACCGGGGAGCTGTTTTTT,CASSLASVNTGELFF
TRBD1,TRBJ2-1,NA,TRBV7-7,TGTGCCAGCAGCTTAGACCGGACAGGGCTCAATGAGCAGTTCTTC,CASSLDRTGLNEQFF
NA,TRBJ2-7,NA,TRBV30,TGTGCCTGGACAGACAGCTACGAGCAGTACTTC,CAWTDSYEQYF
NA,TRBJ2-7,NA,TRBV11-2,TGTGCCAGCAGCTCCGAGATCCCTAGCGACCCCTACGAGCAGTACTTC,CASSSEIPSDPYEQYF
TRBD2,TRBJ2-1,NA,TRBV19,TGTGCCAGCCCACCGCCTGGCGGGAGCTCTAATGAGCAGTTCTTC,CASPPPGGSSNEQFF
TRBD2,TRBJ2-7,once,TRBV20-1,TGCAGTGCTAGTGTCCTAGCGGGAGGACCCTACGAGCAGTACTTC,CSASVLAGGPYEQYF
NA,TRBJ1-1,few,TRBV30,TGTGCCTGGACCGGGTCCCACATGCAAAACACTGAAGCTTTCTTT,CAWTGSHMQNTEAFF
TRBD2,TRBJ2-3,NA,TRBV7-6,TGTGCCAGCAGCGCCCCTCTAGCGGACCCCACAGATACGCAGTATTTT,CASSAPLADPTDTQYF
NA,TRBJ1-2,NA,TRBV19,TGTGCCAGTAGCCGGACAGTATCTAACTATGGCTACACCTTC,CASSRTVSNYGYTF
NA,TRBJ2-5,NA,TRBV19,TGTGCCAGTAGTACATCAGTCCCCGAGACCCAGTACTTC,CASSTSVPETQYF
NA,TRBJ1-6,NA,TRBV19,TGTGCCAGTAGTACCGACAGGCTAAATTCACCCCTCCACTTT,CASSTDRLNSPLHF
NA,TRBJ2-1,few,TRBV29-1,TGCAGCGTTGAAGACCCGGGTAAGAGCTCCTACAATGAGCAGTTCTTC,CSVEDPGKSSYNEQFF
NA,TRBJ1-2,NA,TRBV7-9,TGTGCCAGCAGTCCGGGGGACTATGGCTACACCTTC,CASSPGDYGYTF
TRBD1,TRBJ1-1,NA,TRBV6-5,TGTGCCTGTCTAAGGGCAGGGGGCGGGAGACCTGAAGCTTTCTTT,CACLRAGGGRPEAFF
TRBD2,TRBJ2-1,NA,TRBV7-9,TGTGCCAGCAGCGCCAGACTAGCGGGAGACAATGAGCAGTTCTTC,CASSARLAGDNEQFF
NA,TRBJ2-7,NA,TRBV14,TGTGCCAGCAGCTGGAGGGACGGACCCTCCGAGCAGTACTTC,CASSWRDGPSEQYF
NA,TRBJ1-1,once,TRBV29-1,TGCAGCGTTGCCCGTCCGTCGCTACTAAGGGGATGGAACACTGAAGCTTTCTTT,CSVARPSLLRGWNTEAFF
NA,TRBJ1-3,once,TRBV18,TGTGCCAGCTCACCATGGGGGCCAGGAAACACCATATATTTT,CASSPWGPGNTIYF
TRBD2,TRBJ2-1,once,TRBV7-2,TGTGCCAGCAGCTTTATGTCGGCGGGAGGTTCTAGTTACAATGAGCAGTTCTTC,CASSFMSAGGSSYNEQFF
NA,TRBJ1-1,NA,TRBV11-2,TGTGCCAGCAGCTTCACAGGGCAGAACACTGAAGCTTTCTTT,CASSFTGQNTEAFF
TRBD1,TRBJ2-4,NA,TRBV9,TGTGCCAGCAGCCCGCGGACAGGGGAGAACATTCAGTACTTC,CASSPRTGENIQYF
NA,TRBJ1-2,NA,TRBV2,TGTGCCAGCAGTGAACGAGGGAACGTCATATCGGGCTACACCTTC,CASSERGNVISGYTF
NA,TRBJ2-6,few,TRBV18,TGTGCCAGCTCACCATCAGGCGCTGGGGCCAACGTCCTGACTTTC,CASSPSGAGANVLTF
NA,TRBJ1-1,NA,TRBV19,TGTGCCAGTACGGAGTTCACTGAAGCTTTCTTT,CASTEFTEAFF
TRBD1,TRBJ1-5,few,TRBV2,TGTGCCAGCAGCTTACAGGGGGGGAGAAGCAATCAGCCCCAGCATTTT,CASSLQGGRSNQPQHF